The 5 T cell receptor beta chains below come from one sample, sequenced in a study of blood T cells in healthy people across ages. A sample-barcoded 5' primer and a J-beta primer mix were used in a second PCR of about 6 to 12 cycles. Each CDR3 protein is one row after TCRdb ran MiXCR on the 5' RACE reads. The sample lists around 1,500,000 distinct CDR3 sequences, around two fifths occurring once. The sequencing input was blood. Receptor source: a woman aged 18-29 years in good health.

This chain connects TRBV24-1 to TRBJ2-1; 8 bases agree with TRBD2. Germline assignment: CDR1 KGHDR and CDR2 SFDVKD. This CDR3 is 17 amino acids long. The trim removed 3 bases at V and 1 base at J, leaving 7 bases unmatched. This CDR3 reads CATSDLKAGASYNEQFF. As DNA, the CDR3 is TGTGCCACCAGTGATCTAAAAGCGGGAGCTTCCTACAATGAGCAGTTCTTC.

The V call is TRBV5-1, the J call TRBJ2-5; tentative D call: TRBD2 (5 bases). CDR3 length: 15 residues. CDR1 and CDR2 from the germline V gene are SGHRS and YFSETQ. Trimming took off 3 bases at V and 2 bases at J, with 14 bases between the two ends. The CDR3 nucleotides are TGCGCCAGCAGCTCGGGGATGACCGTTCAAGAGACCCAGTACTTC. It codes for CASSSGMTVQETQYF.

The rearrangement uses TRBV30 and TRBJ2-7; D remains unclear. This CDR3 is built from 13 residues. V was pared by 3 bases and J by 5 bases, with 14 bases between. The V gene's germline CDR1 is GTSNPN and CDR2 SVGIG (reference sequence). CDR3 region: CAWRSLSRDEQYF. The CDR3 DNA follows: TGTGCCTGGAGGTCCCTTAGTAGGGACGAGCAGTACTTC.

This clonotype has at least ten counts. The chain combines TRBV28 with TRBJ2-7; 7 nucleotides agree with TRBD1. Trimming removed 1 base from V and 5 bases from J; junction bases left unmatched: 5. The CDR3 extends over 14 amino acids. Looked up from germline, CDR1 is MDHEN and CDR2 is SYDVKM. The CDR3 DNA sequence: TGTGCCAGCAGTTTATCCCGGGACAGTAACGAGCAGTACTTC. Its translation is CASSLSRDSNEQYF.

The V gene is TRBV6-5, the J gene TRBJ1-2; 9 positions agree with TRBD1. The CDR3 extends over 16 amino acids. V gave up 4 bases and J gave up 3 bases; unmatched junction bases: 9. CDR1 is MNHEY, CDR2 SVGAGI, per germline. In DNA, the CDR3 is TGTGCCAGCAGTTGGGGCCGGGGACAGGGCTACTATGGCTACACCTTC. Translating it yields CASSWGRGQGYYGYTF.